The present T cell receptor (beta chain) was sequenced within a study of shared clonotypes between healthy human individuals (dated by TCRdb to about 2020). General notes on the study: Two women and a few men aged 18 to 49 years were included in the cohort. For each donor, CD4 naive and CD4 memory were each run on three plates, CD8 naive on two plates, and CD8 memory on one plate. The study deeply sequenced blood TCR repertoires of about 5 healthy adults to estimate repertoire size and the extent of clonotype sharing between individuals. To increase sequencing depth and limit assay-specific biases, different laboratories used diverse techniques to prepare libraries and sequence TCR repertoires. Each donor's leukapheresis produced roughly between about 0.85 and 10 billion PBMCs.

Its CDR3 holds 14 amino acids, cysteine through phenylalanine. CDR3 DNA only is kept here, 42 bases in frame from base 1. The CDR1 and CDR2 encoded by the germline V gene (reference sequence) are SSHAT and FNYEAQ. V is trimmed back by 5 bases and J by 7 bases, and the junction contains 7 bases that no gene match accounts for. General study outcomes and caveats: Higher generation probabilities were observed for clonotypes shared by all four sorted-subset donors than for non-shared clonotypes. Pairwise subsampling led to the expectation that sequencing depth would affect the degree of clonotype sharing among donors. Across a few donors, roughly 5% of naive CD4, 3% to 4% of naive CD8, 2.3% of memory CD4, and approximately 0.4% of memory CD8 clonotypes were shared. Incomplete sequencing was indicated by rarefaction of sorted-subset datasets, despite the large sequencing depth. The small number of donors limited the genetic and exposure-history diversity represented. Sampling was limited to blood, and TCR repertoires in tissue likely differ from TCR repertoires in blood. Larger estimated clonotype richness was generally found for naive subsets than for memory subsets.

TCR CDR3 regions were amplified from genomic DNA by multiplex PCR using the deep immunoSEQ assay. Extracted genomic DNA from each cell subset was distributed evenly across all wells of several immunoSEQ 96-well plates, and each plate was treated as a replicate. Each replicate PCR for sorted subsets received roughly 0.2 ug genomic DNA, equal to roughly 30,000 T cell genomes. Purified libraries were measured with a Qubit 3.0 fluorometer, size-checked on a Bioanalyzer 2100, and measured again with the KAPA Library Quantification kit. Every immunoSEQ 96-well plate was sequenced on a dedicated single-read 150-cycle Illumina NextSeq 550 flow cell. Per the source publication's procedure: The immunoSEQ output contained only junctional sequences without quality scores, so filtering could not match that applied to full-length reads. Sequences were annotated with PyIR, a Python wrapper for IgBLAST v1.9, using IMGT germline references to assign V/J genes and CDR3. Any read was removed if the V/J assignment was weak (E-value above 1e-6), the CDR3 was missing, or the read contained stop codons, out-of-frame junctions, or ambiguous translated residues. V3J clonotypes were defined as sequences sharing the same inferred V gene, J gene, and CDR3 amino acid sequence. To compute the percentage overlap between repertoires, the number of shared unique clonotypes was divided by the size of the smaller repertoire. RTK rarefaction, the Chao1 estimator, and Recon v2.1 estimates of unobserved clonotypes were used to assess repertoire richness. For all TCRbeta clonotypes obtained by the gDNA method from a handful of donors, generation probabilities were computed with OLGA. TCRdb's version of the immuneACCESS table is confined to in-frame rearrangements and falls short of the full clone set. An unresolved V gene accounts for under half of the shortfall where checked; the remainder is of unknown origin. V and J calls plus clone size are reproduced from that table; the DNA served to infer D and trimming. The sample table holds hundreds of thousands of clones, of which 73% were seen once. The ten largest clonotypes hold around 1.8% of the sample.

With respect to this clone: It has no known antigen specificity. Base qualities are missing; no much larger clone stands one base away.

The donors were healthy, HIV-negative adults who had no recently reported acute infections or vaccinations. All donors were Caucasian adults living in Nashville, Tennessee, USA. CD4+ T cells were enriched through magnetic negative selection, after which naive cells were positively selected on CD45RA and the remaining negative fraction served as the memory subset. Blood was collected by leukapheresis, and PBMCs were isolated by Ficoll-Histopaque density gradient centrifugation and then cryopreserved in liquid nitrogen vapor phase. Analytical flow cytometry was used to check the purity and quantity of every magnetically sorted T cell population. Genomic DNA was isolated from every sorted fraction and measured by UV absorbance on a Nanodrop 2000c.

The material sequenced was memory CD4+ T cells sorted from blood. Per the publication, the cell subset or site label means: CD45RA-negative fraction. This clonotype originated in a woman in her twenties or thirties in good health. This receptor chain uses TRBV7-7 and TRBJ2-2, with 7 junctional bases fitting TRBD2. The DNA sequence follows: TGTGCCAGCAGCAGCGGGACGGATCACGGGGAGCTGTTTTTT. The resulting protein is CASSSGTDHGELFF.